This T cell receptor beta chain was observed in a study of shared T cell receptors in the human thymus. This CDR3 spans 17 amino acids. Looked up from germline, CDR1 is LGHNT and CDR2 is FRNRAP. The V and J ends lost 0 bases and 3 bases, in that order; junction bases with no gene match: 8. Repertoires were generated with immunoSEQ multiplex PCR, while TCRdb's copy carries only in-frame clones and drops some. Altogether hundreds of thousands of clones are present, about 84% being singletons, with the ten largest covering around 0.012%. The data also belong to a second study, concerning human thymus T cells. That study reports: Congenital heart defects were the reason for the corrective surgery that the donors, healthy Finnish infants, were having. During corrective heart surgery, resections were taken, and the thymus tissue came from them. Highly overlapping thymic repertoires in unrelated individuals were reported by related research.

The V gene is TRBV12-5, the J gene TRBJ1-1; TRBD1 agrees at 9 bases. Sequenced input: thymocytes. The sequence derives from a boy under two years old with a congenital heart defect. In DNA form, the CDR3 reads TGTGCTAGTGGTTTGGTACAGGACAGGGGCTGGGACACTGAAGCTTTCTTT. Protein: CASGLVQDRGWDTEAFF.